The clone carrying this T cell receptor (beta chain) was found a few times. Its antigen is currently unknown. Germline V gene sequence: CDR1 LNHDA, CDR2 SQIVND (reference sequence). The CDR3 spans 14 residues. Losses at the gene ends were 5 bases for V and 3 bases for J; bases not matched to a gene: 6. TCRdb analysed the 5' RACE reads with MiXCR anew, one entry per CDR3 protein. The sample contains around 440,000 distinct CDR3 sequences, about 20% of which appear only once. This sample is part of a study of T-cell memory formation after mild COVID-19. Study context: The TCR clusters were mostly specific to one donor. Study findings and constraints: Cross-reactive memory apparently joined, as some responding clones appeared in pre-infection memory.

J is TRBJ1-2 and V is TRBV19; 7 bases agree with TRBD1. The sequence derives from an adult woman who had mild COVID-19 (a few samples of this study predate the infection). Cell type and time point are not known. The sample comprised PBMCs or a T cell subset sorted from them (not recorded which). CDR3 loop: CASSLLGQHYGYTF. CDR3 sequence (DNA): TGTGCCAGTAGTCTCTTGGGACAGCACTATGGCTACACCTTC.